A single sample gave rise to the 3 T cell receptor beta chains below, sequenced in a study of blood T cell repertoires in COVID-19. Here immunoSEQ multiplex PCR was the method, and the copy in TCRdb shows in-frame clones only, minus some. The repertoire includes 200,000 to 250,000 clones, approximately 81% of them detected once, and less than 4% sits in the top ten. Specimen: peripheral blood. The origin of the receptors is a woman older than 75 with acute or convalescent COVID-19.

The chain joins TRBV11-3 to TRBJ1-1, with TRBD1 as a possible D gene (6 bases). V dropped 1 base and J dropped 4 bases, with 10 bases sitting between them. Germline assignment: CDR1 SGHNT and CDR2 YENEEA. The CDR3 totals 14 residues. The CDR3 coding sequence is TGTGCCAGCAGCTTAGGAGGCAGGGGCACTGAAGCTTTCTTT. It specifies CASSLGGRGTEAFF.

This rearrangement joins TRBV5-1 to TRBJ1-6, with 8 bases identical to TRBD1. J was trimmed by 0 bases and V by 2 bases; bases with no gene match: 7. Germline loops: CDR1 SGHRS, CDR2 YFSETQ. There are 18 residues in the CDR3. The CDR3 nucleotides are TGCGCCAGCAGCTTACAGGGGGTCCAGAGCTCCTATAATTCACCCCTCCACTTT. Amino acid sequence: CASSLQGVQSSYNSPLHF.

This clone was picked up one time. DNA for the CDR3: TGTGCCGGGGGGGACAGGGGTTTTGGGGGTTCACCCCTCCACTTT. It specifies CAGGDRGFGGSPLHF. This chain joins TRBV28 and TRBJ1-6, with TRBD1 matching 10 bases. The CDR3 has 15 residues. The V segment lost 11 bases and the J segment 9 bases; nucleotides outside the gene matches: 13. The germline gives CDR1 MDHEN, CDR2 SYDVKM.